These 7 T cell receptor beta chains were sequenced from one sample in a study of blood T cell repertoires in COVID-19. This table comes from immunoSEQ multiplex PCR, and its TCRdb copy is limited to in-frame clones, with some not included. The sample consists of 250,000 to 300,000 clones, approximately 86% of them appearing once. The sample comprised peripheral blood. These receptor sequences come from a man aged 25 to 40 with active or convalescent COVID-19.

The DNA for the CDR3 is TGTGCCAGCTCACCACCGCCGCGGGGGTACCAAGAGACCCAGTACTTC. It codes for CASSPPPRGYQETQYF. The chain carries TRBV18 and TRBJ2-5, with 7 bases that match TRBD2. Germline CDR1 and CDR2: KGHSH and LQKENI. The CDR3 sequence is 16 residues long. Trimming cost V 0 bases and J 0 bases; bases outside gene matches: 4.

The rearrangement uses TRBV2 and TRBJ1-1; D possibly corresponds to TRBD1 (6 bases). The V end lost 6 bases, the J end lost 5 bases, and 13 bases lay between the germline ends. Germline-derived CDR1 and CDR2 are SNHLY and FYNNEI. This CDR3 has 13 residues. The CDR3 DNA reads as TGTGCCAGCAGGGACAGCGAGGGGACTGAAGCTTTCTTT. Translated, it gives CASRDSEGTEAFF.

The genes are TRBV11-3 and TRBJ2-1; the match to TRBD2 covers 8 bases. The CDR3 is 18 amino acids. The germline gives CDR1 SGHNT, CDR2 YENEEA. V lost 9 bases to trimming and J lost 7 bases; unmatched junction nucleotides: 23. In DNA, the CDR3 is TGTGCCAGGGGGTACAAGTACGTAGCGGGGCCGTTTGGTAATGAGCAGTTCTTC. Its translation is CARGYKYVAGPFGNEQFF.

V is TRBV11-3 and J is TRBJ2-2, with unresolved D. CDR3 length: 15 amino acids. V lost 0 bases to trimming and J lost 6 bases, with 11 bases between them. The germline gives CDR1 SGHNT, CDR2 YENEEA. As DNA, the CDR3 is TGTGCCAGCAGCTTAGATTCGAGTTACGCCGGGGAGCTGTTTTTT. It specifies CASSLDSSYAGELFF.

This sequence joins TRBV4-1 and TRBJ1-2; no definite D call. Germline CDR1 and CDR2: MGHRA and YSYEKL. The CDR3 length is 14 residues. V was cut by 1 base and J by 0 bases, with 6 bases left in between. In nucleotides, the CDR3 is TGCGCCAGCAGCCAAGTCGACACTAACTATGGCTACACCTTC. This translates into CASSQVDTNYGYTF.

The sample holds one count of this clone. This chain uses TRBV7-7 with TRBJ2-2; D not certain. CDR3 size: 16 residues. Germline CDR1 and CDR2: SSHAT and FNYEAQ (reference sequence). The V end was cut by 5 bases, the J end by 4 bases, with 17 bases between. The CDR3 coding sequence is TGTGCCAGCAGCCCATACGAGAGTTCTAGCACCGGGGAGCTGTTTTTT. The encoded protein is CASSPYESSSTGELFF.

The chain employs TRBV27 and TRBJ1-6; 7 bases are shared with TRBD1. Germline V CDR1 and CDR2: MNHEY, SMNVEV (reference sequence). J was trimmed by 6 bases and V by 3 bases; bases with no gene match: 5. There are 15 residues in the CDR3. The CDR3 DNA sequence: TGTGCCAGCAGTTTTAGGGACAGTCGTAATTCACCCCTCCACTTT. It is translated as CASSFRDSRNSPLHF.